Below, 29 T cell receptor beta chains from the same sample are listed, as sequenced in a study of T cells in Graves' hyperthyroidism and ophthalmopathy. Amplified regions were TCR beta CDR3 sequences from RNA transcripts. The study used the HTBI primer set for a first-round RT-PCR of the TCR CDR3. TCRdb redid the calling of the multiplex PCR reads with MiXCR, one entry per CDR3 protein. The sample holds fewer than 900,000 distinct CDR3 sequences, around 17% seen once. Material: blood. These receptors originate from a man between 18 and 35 years old with Graves' hyperthyroidism.

In this sample, this clonotype turned up a few times. V gene TRBV28 combines with J gene TRBJ2-3; 8 nucleotides match TRBD2. The length of the CDR3 is 17 residues. With V trimmed by 7 bases and J by 0 bases, 12 bases remained unmatched. In germline, CDR1 is MDHEN, CDR2 SYDVKM. The CDR3 nucleotides read TGTGCCAGCACGGGACTAGAGAACATGAAAAGCACAGATACGCAGTATTTT. Its translation: CASTGLENMKSTDTQYF.

The chain recombines TRBV28 with TRBJ2-3; 8 bases are shared with TRBD2. Germline CDR1 MDHEN, CDR2 SYDVKM. J was trimmed by 5 bases and V by 6 bases; bases with no gene match: 10. This CDR3 spans 15 amino acids. CDR3 amino acids: CASSTSGLKGDTQYF. The CDR3 DNA reads as TGTGCCAGCAGCACTAGCGGCCTTAAGGGAGATACGCAGTATTTT. The whole variable domain, filled in from reference TRBV28 and TRBJ2-3, reads DVKVTQSSRYLVKRTGEKVFLECVQDMDHENMFWYRQDPGLGLRLIYFSYDVKMKEKGDIPEGYSVSREKKERFSLILESASTNQTSMYLCASSTSGLKGDTQYFGPGTRLTVL.

This clonotype has just a few counts. This chain joins TRBV10-3 and TRBJ2-7; D not resolved. Germline V gene sequence: CDR1 ENHRY, CDR2 SYGVKD. The V end was cut by 6 bases, the J end by 6 bases, with 12 bases between. The CDR3 sequence is 12 residues long. CDR3 in amino acids: CAISLATGEQYF. CDR3 sequence (DNA): TGTGCCATCAGCCTTGCGACGGGCGAGCAGTACTTC.

This clonotype was seen ten or more times. The chain carries TRBV28 and TRBJ2-5; D not resolved. CDR1 is MDHEN, CDR2 SYDVKM, per germline. The CDR3 is 15 amino acids. V was clipped by 2 bases and J by 2 bases, with 12 bases between them. CDR3 residues: CASSLGVLGQETQYF. DNA for the CDR3: TGTGCCAGCAGTTTAGGGGTTCTGGGGCAAGAGACCCAGTACTTC.

Worth noting for this clonotype: A much larger clone lies a single base off, so this may be a read error. This chain joins TRBV7-3 and TRBJ2-1, with D possibly being TRBD1 or TRBD2 (5 bases each). The CDR3 covers 14 residues. The germline CDR1 and CDR2 sequences are SGHTA and FQGTGA. CDR3 in amino acids: CASSLGGSGNERFF. The CDR3 bases are TGTGCCAGCAGCTTAGGGGGTTCGGGGAATGAGCGGTTCTTC.

This clonotype came up many times. The rearrangement uses TRBV28 and TRBJ1-1, with 7 bases lining up with TRBD1. The CDR3 extends over 17 amino acids. Germline assignment: CDR1 MDHEN and CDR2 SYDVKM. The J segment lost 8 bases and the V segment lost 5 bases, leaving 20 bases of the junction unmatched. CDR3 protein: CASSAPGTAVYGAEAFF. For the CDR3, the DNA is TGTGCCAGCAGTGCCCCCGGGACAGCGGTCTATGGGGCCGAAGCTTTCTTT.

This chain uses TRBV19 with TRBJ2-7; the D gene is possibly TRBD2 (6 bases). CDR1 and CDR2 from the germline V gene are LNHDA and SQIVND (reference sequence). This CDR3 comprises 15 residues. V lost 3 bases, J lost 1 base, and 13 bases lay in between. CDR3 DNA sequence: TGTGCCAGTAGTATGGGCGGGACTCAATCCTACGAGCAGTACTTC. It encodes CASSMGGTQSYEQYF.

The chain couples TRBV15 to TRBJ2-7, with TRBD2 matching over 9 bases. Germline CDR1 and CDR2: LNHNV and YYDKDF (reference sequence). The CDR3 contains 16 residues. Trimming removed 0 bases from V and 2 bases from J; junction bases left unmatched: 5. The CDR3 protein is CATSRDQLAGTYEQYF. The CDR3 DNA sequence: TGTGCCACCAGCAGAGATCAGCTAGCGGGAACCTACGAGCAGTACTTC.

This clonotype was detected many times. This sequence joins TRBV7-2 and TRBJ1-1; D is unresolved. There are 12 residues in the CDR3. V was shortened by 2 bases and J by 13 bases, with 14 bases between the two germline ends. The germline V gene encodes CDR1 SGHTA and CDR2 FQGNSA. The chain's CDR3 is CASSLSGGDGFF. The CDR3 DNA is TGTGCCAGCAGCTTATCTGGCGGCGACGGTTTCTTT.

The chain recombines TRBV6-1 with TRBJ2-3; 9 nucleotides agree with TRBD2. There are 19 residues in the CDR3. V was pared by 5 bases and J by 0 bases, with 15 bases of the junction left unmatched. CDR1 MNHNS and CDR2 SASEGT come from the germline V gene. CDR3 residues: CASSPRGLARPTSTDTQYF. CDR3 nucleotide sequence: TGTGCCAGCAGTCCCCGCGGACTAGCGAGACCGACTAGCACAGATACGCAGTATTTT.

This clonotype has ten or more counts. The chain is built from TRBV6-1 and TRBJ2-1; 7 nucleotides match TRBD2. CDR3 length equals 15 residues. Germline values: CDR1 MNHNS, CDR2 SASEGT. Trimming at V came to 7 bases and at J to 7 bases, leaving 13 bases not matched to a gene. CDR3 nucleotides: TGTGCCAGCACCCCACGGGCGGGAGCGAGGAATGAGCAGTTCTTC. Translating it yields CASTPRAGARNEQFF.

A few counts support this clonotype. The rearrangement links TRBV5-1 to TRBJ2-3, with no clear D. This CDR3 comprises 14 residues. V was pared by 0 bases and J by 3 bases, with 8 bases between. CDR1 is SGHRS and CDR2 is YFSETQ in the germline V gene. CDR3 sequence: CASSLAQQTDTQYF. DNA of the CDR3: TGCGCCAGCAGCTTGGCCCAACAGACAGATACGCAGTATTTT.

The chain employs TRBV27 and TRBJ1-4, with a possible D match to TRBD1 (5 bases). This CDR3 comprises 15 residues. V was clipped by 5 bases and J by 8 bases, with 18 bases between them. CDR1 is MNHEY and CDR2 is SMNVEV in the germline V gene (reference sequence). The CDR3 coding sequence is TGTGCCAGCAGTCCGACCTACGGGGCGTGGGAAAAACTGTTTTTT. Encoded protein: CASSPTYGAWEKLFF.

The chain employs TRBV5-1 and TRBJ2-2, with D tentatively TRBD1 or TRBD2 (5 bases each). Germline-derived CDR1 and CDR2 are SGHRS and YFSETQ. The CDR3 is made up of 14 amino acids. Trimming cost V 9 bases and J 1 base, with 13 bases left between them. CDR3 loop: CATGPDVNTGELFF. Here the CDR3 DNA reads TGCGCCACGGGACCAGACGTGAACACCGGGGAGCTGTTTTTT.

This clonotype was seen repeatedly, ten times or more. This chain links TRBV20-1 with TRBJ2-5, with D perhaps matching TRBD1 or TRBD2 (6 bases each). CDR1 DFQATT and CDR2 SNEGSKA come from the germline V gene (reference sequence). V was cut by 5 bases and J by 4 bases, with 17 bases left in between. CDR3 length: 14 amino acids. In DNA form, the CDR3 reads TGCAGTGCTGCTAATTGGGGGGCGGGAGAGACCCAGTACTTC. Protein product: CSAANWGAGETQYF.

V gene TRBV6-1 combines with J gene TRBJ1-6; D gene unclear. Germline CDR1 and CDR2: MNHNS and SASEGT. V was clipped by 4 bases and J by 7 bases, with 11 bases between them. This CDR3 is built from 14 residues. CDR3 in amino acids: CASSVGQANSPLHF. CDR3 nucleotide sequence: TGTGCCAGCAGTGTTGGTCAGGCAAATTCACCCCTCCACTTT.

The sample holds many counts of this clonotype. The chain recombines TRBV5-1 with TRBJ2-3; TRBD2 is a possible D gene (6 bases). The CDR3 sequence is 13 residues long. Germline CDR1 is SGHRS and CDR2 is YFSETQ. The V and J ends lost 1 base and 6 bases respectively, with 9 bases between them. As DNA, the CDR3 is TGCGCCAGCAGCTTGTGGAGGGGCGATACGCAGTATTTT. It specifies CASSLWRGDTQYF.

This clonotype was observed many times. V and J are TRBV20-1 and TRBJ2-1, with 12 bases aligning to TRBD2. Trimming cost V 6 bases and J 7 bases; bases outside gene matches: 7. The germline CDR1 and CDR2 sequences are DFQATT and SNEGSKA (reference sequence). The CDR3 runs to 14 residues. The CDR3 region is CSATLAGGLNEQFF. CDR3 nucleotides: TGCAGTGCCACTCTAGCGGGAGGGCTTAATGAGCAGTTCTTC.

Ten or more counts support this clonotype. The chain employs TRBV28 and TRBJ2-3; D call uncertain. Trimming left V 5 bases short and J 2 bases short, with 11 bases between. CDR3 length equals 14 residues. Germline-derived CDR1 and CDR2 are MDHEN and SYDVKM. DNA for the CDR3: TGTGCCAGCAGTCCACAGCTTTACACAGATACGCAGTATTTT. Translated, it gives CASSPQLYTDTQYF.

The sample holds many counts of this clonotype. The chain employs TRBV20-1 and TRBJ2-3, with D hard to call. Germline CDR1 is DFQATT and CDR2 is SNEGSKA (reference sequence). Trimming pared 0 bases from V and 0 bases from J, leaving 4 bases between. The CDR3 loop spans 13 amino acids. The CDR3 reads CSARESSTDTQYF. The CDR3 DNA follows: TGCAGTGCTAGAGAATCTAGCACAGATACGCAGTATTTT.

This clonotype has a single count. At one end the junction does not follow the germline gene, possibly because of a read error. The rearrangement links TRBV24-1 to TRBJ2-3; 12 nucleotides agree with TRBD2. Germline V CDR1 and CDR2: KGHDR, SFDVKD. The CDR3 length is 18 residues. The CDR3 DNA follows: TGTGCCACCAGTGATCAGACTAGCGGGAGAAGTGTCACAGACACGCAGTATTTT. Translation: CATSDQTSGRSVTDTQYF.

This clonotype was seen ten or more times. The chain links TRBV7-9 to TRBJ2-7; D uncertain. Germline V gene sequence: CDR1 SEHNR, CDR2 FQNEAQ (reference sequence). V lost 8 bases, J lost 7 bases, and 9 bases lay in between. This CDR3 has 10 residues. This CDR3 reads CASEDGEQYF. The CDR3 bases are TGTGCCAGCGAGGACGGGGAGCAGTACTTC.

This clonotype was observed many times. The chain joins TRBV27 to TRBJ2-5, with D possibly called TRBD1 or TRBD2 (5 bases each). The CDR3 contains 16 residues. The V end lost 0 bases, the J end lost 0 bases, and 11 bases lay between the germline ends. Per the germline V gene, CDR1 is MNHEY and CDR2 is SMNVEV (reference sequence). CDR3 amino acids: CASSLSLAGYQETQYF. CDR3 DNA: TGTGCCAGCAGTTTATCGCTAGCAGGGTACCAAGAGACCCAGTACTTC.

This sequence joins TRBV6-2 or TRBV6-3 and TRBJ2-1, with TRBD2 matching over 9 bases. Germline trimming cut 4 bases from V and 5 bases from J; bases unmatched to any gene: 12. Germline V gives CDR1 MNHEY, CDR2 SVGEGT. This CDR3 has 17 residues. The CDR3 is CASSSPILAGVDNEQFF. CDR3 in DNA: TGTGCCAGCAGTTCCCCGATATTAGCGGGAGTCGACAATGAGCAGTTCTTC.

This clonotype came up many times. The V call is TRBV30, the J call TRBJ2-1; the match to TRBD1 covers 9 bases. Germline-derived CDR1 and CDR2 are GTSNPN and SVGIG (reference sequence). The CDR3 spans 12 residues. Losses at the gene ends were 5 bases for V and 5 bases for J; bases not matched to a gene: 1. CDR3 sequence (DNA): TGTGCCTGGGGGACAGGGCACAATGAGCAGTTCTTC. Translated, it gives CAWGTGHNEQFF.

This clonotype has more than one count but fewer than ten. V and J are TRBV7-2 and TRBJ1-3, with unresolved D. The V gene lost 3 bases and the J gene lost 0 bases, with 6 bases spanning the gap. Germline loops: CDR1 SGHTA, CDR2 FQGNSA. The CDR3 totals 14 residues. The CDR3: CASSLDFSGNTIYF. DNA of the CDR3: TGTGCCAGCAGCTTGGATTTCTCTGGAAACACCATATATTTT.

With respect to this clonotype: The junction differs from germline at one of its ends, possibly a read error. This sequence joins TRBV20-1 and TRBJ2-1, with 8 bases matching TRBD2. Germline values: CDR1 DFQATT, CDR2 SNEGSKA (reference sequence). This CDR3 has 16 residues. This CDR3 reads CSATRLAWSSYSEQFF. CDR3 nucleotide sequence: TGCAGTGCTACCCGACTAGCGTGGAGCTCCTACAGTGAGCAGTTCTTC.

This clonotype appeared a few times. The chain's CDR3 is CASSPEYQETQYF. CDR3 coding DNA: TGTGCCAGTAGTCCGGAGTACCAAGAGACCCAGTACTTC. The rearrangement uses TRBV19 and TRBJ2-5; D uncertain. Germline CDR1 and CDR2: LNHDA and SQIVND (reference sequence). The V and J ends lost 5 bases and 0 bases respectively, with 7 bases between them. This CDR3 contains 13 residues.

This sequence joins TRBV5-8 and TRBJ2-7; TRBD1 matches 8 bases. Unmatched junction bases numbered 8, after V lost 4 bases and J lost 5 bases. This CDR3 region has 14 residues. Germline CDR1 is SGHTS and CDR2 is YDEGEE. The chain's CDR3 is CASSPGQVFDEQYF. CDR3 DNA: TGTGCCAGCAGCCCGGGACAGGTTTTCGACGAGCAGTACTTC.